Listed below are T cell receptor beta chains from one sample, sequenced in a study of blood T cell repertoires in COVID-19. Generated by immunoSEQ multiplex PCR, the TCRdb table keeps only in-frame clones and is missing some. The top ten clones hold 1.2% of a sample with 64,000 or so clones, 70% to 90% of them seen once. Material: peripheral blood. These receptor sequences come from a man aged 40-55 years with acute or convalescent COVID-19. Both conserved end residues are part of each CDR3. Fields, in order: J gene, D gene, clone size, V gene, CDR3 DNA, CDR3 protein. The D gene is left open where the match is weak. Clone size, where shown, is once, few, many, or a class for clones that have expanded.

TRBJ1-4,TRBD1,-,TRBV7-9,TGTGCCAGCAGCGTTCCAGGGGGTAAACTGTTTTTT,CASSVPGGKLFF
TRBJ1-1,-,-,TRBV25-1,TGTGCCAGCAGTGAATTCGGCGGAATGAACACTGAAGCTTTCTTT,CASSEFGGMNTEAFF
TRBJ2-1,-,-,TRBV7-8,TGTGCCAGCAGCTTAGCGGGGCTAGCGCGGAATGAGCAGTTCTTC,CASSLAGLARNEQFF
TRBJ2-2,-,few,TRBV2,TGTGCCGCGGGGCGGAACACCGGGGAGCTGTTTTTT,CAAGRNTGELFF
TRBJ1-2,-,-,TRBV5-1,TGCGCCAGCAGACGACCGGAAGGGGCTTGGGGCTACACCTTC,CASRRPEGAWGYTF
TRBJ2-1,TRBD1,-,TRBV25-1,TGTGCCAGCATCTGGGACAGAGCCTACAATGAGCAGTTCTTC,CASIWDRAYNEQFF
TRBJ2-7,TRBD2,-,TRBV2,TGTGCCAGCAGTAACAATCCACGACTAGCGGGTTACTACGAGCAGTACTTC,CASSNNPRLAGYYEQYF
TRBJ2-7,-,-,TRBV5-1,TGCGCCAGCAGCTTTTGGCCCTTACAGCGCGGGGAGCAGTACTTC,CASSFWPLQRGEQYF
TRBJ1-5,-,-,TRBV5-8,TGTGCCAGCAGCTTGTTCTTTAGCGGGAATCAGCCCCAGCATTTT,CASSLFFSGNQPQHF
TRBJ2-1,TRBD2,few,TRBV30,TGTGCCTGGAGTCGCGGGGGAACCTACAATGAGCAGTTCTTC,CAWSRGGTYNEQFF
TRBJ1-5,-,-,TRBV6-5,TGTGCCAGCAGTACCATGAGGGATCAGCCCCAGCATTTT,CASSTMRDQPQHF
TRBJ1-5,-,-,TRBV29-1,TGCAGCACCGGGACTTATAGCAATCAGCCCCAGCATTTT,CSTGTYSNQPQHF
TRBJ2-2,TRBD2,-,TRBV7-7,TGTGCTAGCACCTCTAGCGGGGGTACCGGGGAGCTGTTTTTT,CASTSSGGTGELFF
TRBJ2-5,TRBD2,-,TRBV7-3,TGTGCCAGCAGCTTAACCGGGGGGGAAGAGACCCAGTACTTC,CASSLTGGEETQYF
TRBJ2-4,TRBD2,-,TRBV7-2,TGTGCCAGCAGCTTAACCGGGGGGGCCGGAAACATTCAGTACTTC,CASSLTGGAGNIQYF
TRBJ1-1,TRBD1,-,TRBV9,TGTGCCAGCAGCTCCGGGACAGGGAAGGGCACTGAAGCTTTCTTT,CASSSGTGKGTEAFF
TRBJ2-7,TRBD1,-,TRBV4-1,TGCGCCAGCAGGCTGACAGGGGACGCGGGGGAGCAGTACTTC,CASRLTGDAGEQYF
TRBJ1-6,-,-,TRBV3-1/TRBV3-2,TGTGCCAGCAGCCAAGAGGGGGGGTCACCCCTCCACTTT,CASSQEGGSPLHF
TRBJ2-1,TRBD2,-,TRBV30,TGTGCCTGGGGCGGGAGGGCTAGCGGAACCGGGGGGGGCAATGAGCAGTTCTTC,CAWGGRASGTGGGNEQFF
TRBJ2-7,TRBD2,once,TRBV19,TGTGCCAGTAGTAGGGGGGGGATCGACTACGAGCAGTACTTC,CASSRGGIDYEQYF
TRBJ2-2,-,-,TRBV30,TGTGCCTGGAGTGTACGTGCGGACGGGGAGCTGTTTTTT,CAWSVRADGELFF
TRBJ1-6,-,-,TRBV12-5,TGTGCTAGTGGTTTGGGGGCAGGCAATTCACCCCTCCACTTT,CASGLGAGNSPLHF
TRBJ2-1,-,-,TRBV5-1,TGCGCCAGCAGCTGGGGACTCCTGCAGTCCTACAATGAGCAGTTCTTC,CASSWGLLQSYNEQFF
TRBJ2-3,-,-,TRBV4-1,TGCGCCAGCAGCCCCGCCTACAGGGTGGGCGCAGATACGCAGTATTTT,CASSPAYRVGADTQYF
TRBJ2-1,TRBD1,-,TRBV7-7,TGTGCTAGCAGCTCACGACAGGGCCTCACTAATGAGCAGTTCTTC,CASSSRQGLTNEQFF
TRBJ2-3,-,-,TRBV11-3,TGTGCCAGCAGCCACGGGTCCGTTACAGATACGCAGTATTTT,CASSHGSVTDTQYF
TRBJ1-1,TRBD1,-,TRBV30,TGTGCCTGGAGCCAATTTCAGGGGGCGGCAGGGAACACTGAAGCTTTCTTT,CAWSQFQGAAGNTEAFF
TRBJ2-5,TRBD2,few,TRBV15,TGTGCCACCAGCAGGGGGGGACTAGCGGGGAACTTTCTAGAGACCCAGTACTTC,CATSRGGLAGNFLETQYF
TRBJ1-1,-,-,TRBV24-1,TGTGCCACCAGTGACAACCGGAGAGCTTTCTTT,CATSDNRRAFF
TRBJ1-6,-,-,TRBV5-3,TGTGCCAGAAGCTTCGGGACACCTGAACCCCTCCACTTT,CARSFGTPEPLHF
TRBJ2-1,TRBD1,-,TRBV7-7,TGTGCCAGCAGCCGTGGGGGACAGGGGTACAATGAGCAGTTCTTC,CASSRGGQGYNEQFF
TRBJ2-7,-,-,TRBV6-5,TGTGCCACTGGACAGCCGCCCTCCTACGAGCAGTACTTC,CATGQPPSYEQYF
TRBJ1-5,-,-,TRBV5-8,TGTGCCAGCAGCTTGGGCAGGGAAGATCAGCCCCAGCATTTT,CASSLGREDQPQHF
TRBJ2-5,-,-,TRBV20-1,TGCAGTGCTAGTCCCCACAGAGTGGAGACCCAGTACTTC,CSASPHRVETQYF
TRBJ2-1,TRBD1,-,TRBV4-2,TGTGCCAGCAGCCAAGATTGGTTGAGGGGACAGGGGAACAATGAGCAGTTCTTC,CASSQDWLRGQGNNEQFF
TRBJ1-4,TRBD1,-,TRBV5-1,TGCGCCAGCAGCCCGGGGACAGGTGGCGGAGGGGATGAAAAACTGTTTTTT,CASSPGTGGGGDEKLFF
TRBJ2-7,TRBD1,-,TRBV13,TGTGCCAGCAGCTGGAGGACAGGCCTTCCCTACGAGCAGTACTTC,CASSWRTGLPYEQYF
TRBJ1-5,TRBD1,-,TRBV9,TGTGCCAGCAGCGCCTCGACAGGGCCGACGCCCCAGCATTTT,CASSASTGPTPQHF
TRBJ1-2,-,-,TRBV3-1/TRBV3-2,TGTGCCAGCAGCCCCGAGGGACGGATCGCCGGGGGCTATGGCTACACCTTC,CASSPEGRIAGGYGYTF
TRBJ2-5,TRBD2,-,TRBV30,TGTGCCTGGAGGACTAGCTCGGAGACCCAGTACTTC,CAWRTSSETQYF
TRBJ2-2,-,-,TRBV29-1,TGCAGCGTTGAACTCGGGCAGGGGCCATACACCGGGGAGCTGTTTTTT,CSVELGQGPYTGELFF
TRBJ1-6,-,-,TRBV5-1,TGCGCCAGCAGCCCTGTGGTGGTCGGAGGGTCACCCCTCCACTTT,CASSPVVVGGSPLHF
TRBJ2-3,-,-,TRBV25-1,TGTGCCAGCAGTGAAATGGGTAGGGGGAGAGCAGATACGCAGTATTTT,CASSEMGRGRADTQYF
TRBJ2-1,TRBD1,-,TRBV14,TGTGCCAGCAGCCGACAGGGTTACAATGAGCAGTTCTTC,CASSRQGYNEQFF
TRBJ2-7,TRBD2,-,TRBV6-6,TGTGCCAGCAGCCTCGGGTTAGCGGGCTACGAGCAGTACTTC,CASSLGLAGYEQYF
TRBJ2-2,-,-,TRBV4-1,TGCGCCAGCAGCTCACGGTCTTACACCGGGGAGCTGTTTTTT,CASSSRSYTGELFF
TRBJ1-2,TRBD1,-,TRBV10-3,TGTGCCATCAGTGAGACGGGACAGCGGGCTAACTATGGCTACACCTTC,CAISETGQRANYGYTF
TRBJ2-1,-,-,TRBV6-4,TGTGCCAGCAGTGACTCTGGGGGGAGCTCCTACAATGAGCAGTTCTTC,CASSDSGGSSYNEQFF
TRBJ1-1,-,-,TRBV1,TGCACCAGCAGCCAAAGGGCCTTCAGGGGAAGGAACACTGAAGCTTTCTTT,CTSSQRAFRGRNTEAFF
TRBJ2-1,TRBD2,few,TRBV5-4,TGTGCCAGCAGCTCTCGACTAGCGGGGGGGCCGGATGAGCAGTTCTTC,CASSSRLAGGPDEQFF
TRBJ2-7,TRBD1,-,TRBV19,TGTGCCAGTAGCCGGACAGGGGGCTTCGACGAGCAGTACTTC,CASSRTGGFDEQYF
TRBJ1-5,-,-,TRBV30,TGTGCCTGGGCTGGAGGGAGGGATCAGCCCCAGCATTTT,CAWAGGRDQPQHF
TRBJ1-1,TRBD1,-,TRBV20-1,TGCAGTGCTGGGACAGGACCTGAAGCTTTCTTT,CSAGTGPEAFF
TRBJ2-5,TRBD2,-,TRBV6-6,TGTGCCAGCAGTCCCTCTCTAGCGGGGGGTCAAGAGACCCAGTACTTC,CASSPSLAGGQETQYF
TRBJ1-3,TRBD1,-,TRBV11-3,TGTGCCAGCAGCATCGCCGGGACAGGGGTTGGAAACACCATATATTTT,CASSIAGTGVGNTIYF
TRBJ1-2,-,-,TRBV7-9,TGTGCCAGCAGCTTAGAGGGGCCCGGAGCAGGAGGCTACACCTTC,CASSLEGPGAGGYTF
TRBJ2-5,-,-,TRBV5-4,TGTGCCAGCAGCCTTGAGGGGGGACAGCAAGAGACCCAGTACTTC,CASSLEGGQQETQYF
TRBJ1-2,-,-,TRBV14,TGTGCCAGCAGCCAAGATGGCATGGACTATGGCTACACCTTC,CASSQDGMDYGYTF
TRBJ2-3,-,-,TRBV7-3,TGTGCCAGCACCCTCTCCCCGGGCACAGATACGCAGTATTTT,CASTLSPGTDTQYF
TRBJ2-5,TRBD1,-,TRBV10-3,TGTGCCATCGGGGACAGGCAAGAGACCCAGTACTTC,CAIGDRQETQYF